This TCR beta chain was captured by sequencing in a study of T cells in Graves' hyperthyroidism and ophthalmopathy. Points from the study as a whole: Most clonotypes expanded in the thyroid (above 0.001) were also present in blood.

Subjects with ophthalmopathy showed a Clinical Activity Score no lower than 3, a NOSPECS grade no lower than 4, and a duration shorter than 3 months. Germline-derived CDR1 and CDR2 are SGHDT and YYEEEE. This CDR3 spans 13 amino acids. This clonotype showed up just a few times. Its target is not known. A read error may account for a junction end that differs from germline. RNA transcripts yielded amplified TCR beta CDR3 regions. A first-round RT-PCR of the TCR CDR3 used the HTBI primer set. TCRdb called the multiplex PCR reads again in MiXCR, with one record for every CDR3 protein. The sample consists of around 600,000 distinct CDR3 sequences, about 16% of them appearing once.

Sequenced sample: blood. The clonotype originates from a woman aged 40 to 49 with Graves' ophthalmopathy. The chain carries TRBV5-6 and TRBJ2-1; D is unclear. In nucleotides, the CDR3 is TGTGCCAACAGCTTTAGCTCCTACAATGAGCAGTTCTTC. It is translated as CANSFSSYNEQFF.